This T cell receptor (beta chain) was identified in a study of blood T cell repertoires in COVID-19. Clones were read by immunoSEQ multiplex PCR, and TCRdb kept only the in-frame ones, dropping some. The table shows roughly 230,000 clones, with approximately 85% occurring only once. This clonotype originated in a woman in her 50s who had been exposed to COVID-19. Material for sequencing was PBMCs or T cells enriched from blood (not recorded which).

CDR3 loop: CASSRGLAGPLWTGELFF. CDR3 in DNA: TGTGCCAGTAGTAGAGGCCTAGCGGGGCCCCTGTGGACCGGGGAGCTGTTTTTT. V gene TRBV19 combines with J gene TRBJ2-2; the match to TRBD2 covers 9 bases. Germline loops: CDR1 LNHDA, CDR2 SQIVND (reference sequence). The CDR3 runs 18 residues. With V trimmed by 4 bases and J by 5 bases, 14 bases remained unmatched.